The 17 T cell receptor beta chains below were found in one sample sequenced in a study of regulatory T cells in long-lasting Graves disease. Library construction for TCR beta used iRepertoire HTBI primers and Arm-PCR of CDR3 regions. One entry per CDR3 protein, called by TCRdb with MiXCR from the multiplex PCR reads. Among roughly 430,000 distinct CDR3 sequences listed, roughly 23% were seen once. The time point is: persistent/refractory GD, antithyroid drugs over 5 years with positive TRAb. PBMCs provided the RNA from which the TCR library was made. This specimen was peripheral blood mononuclear cells (PBMCs), taken when the disease was refractory, from a patient treated with antithyroid drugs. These receptors were obtained from a female donor with Graves disease.

There are many counts of this clonotype. This rearrangement joins TRBV12-3 or TRBV12-4 to TRBJ1-2; D gene ambiguous. The CDR3 is 14 residues long. Deletions cut 6 bases from V and 0 bases from J, with 11 bases between. CDR3 residues: CASSSGPANYGYTF. The CDR3 DNA is TGTGCCAGCAGCTCGGGCCCAGCTAACTATGGCTACACCTTC.

The chain uses TRBV6-1 and TRBJ2-7, with TRBD1 matching 10 bases. Losses at the gene ends were 7 bases for V and 3 bases for J; bases not matched to a gene: 6. Germline CDR1 MNHNS, CDR2 SASEGT. The CDR3 spans 14 residues. The CDR3 spells CASKIGQGVYEQYF. In DNA, the CDR3 is TGTGCCAGCAAGATCGGACAGGGGGTCTACGAGCAGTACTTC.

This clonotype has ten or more counts. The rearrangement uses TRBV28 and TRBJ1-6; D gene unclear. Trimming removed 5 bases at V and 7 bases at J, with 9 bases between. This CDR3 has 13 residues. The germline V gene encodes CDR1 MDHEN and CDR2 SYDVKM. The CDR3: CASSNTLNSPLHF. The DNA for the CDR3 is TGTGCCAGCAGTAATACCCTAAATTCACCCCTCCACTTT.

The sample holds a few counts of this clonotype. The rearrangement links TRBV5-1 to TRBJ1-1; unclear D gene. V was shortened by 0 bases and J by 4 bases, with 13 bases between the two germline ends. Germline CDR1 reads SGHRS; CDR2 reads YFSETQ. The CDR3 is 15 residues long. The CDR3 loop reads CASSLGLYLTTEAFF. The CDR3 DNA is TGCGCCAGCAGCTTGGGACTATATTTGACCACTGAAGCTTTCTTT.

The sample holds many counts of this clonotype. This chain joins TRBV6-1 and TRBJ2-5, with D maybe TRBD2 (6 bases). CDR1 is MNHNS and CDR2 is SASEGT in the germline V gene. The V end lost 7 bases, the J end lost 0 bases, and 12 bases lay between the germline ends. The CDR3 contains 14 residues. The CDR3 sequence is CASIQDYYQETQYF. In nucleotides, the CDR3 is TGTGCCAGCATTCAGGACTATTACCAAGAGACCCAGTACTTC.

This chain joins TRBV5-1 and TRBJ2-1, with 7 nucleotides matching TRBD1. The CDR3 sequence is 14 residues long. CDR1 and CDR2 from the germline V gene are SGHRS and YFSETQ. V dropped 5 bases and J dropped 5; count of bases not matched to a gene: 7. CDR3 in amino acids: CASSWDSYNNEQFF. The CDR3 coding sequence is TGCGCCAGCAGTTGGGACAGTTACAACAATGAGCAGTTCTTC.

This clonotype was seen only a few times. V usage is TRBV20-1 and J usage is TRBJ1-1, with 7 bases fitting TRBD1. The trim removed 6 bases at V and 3 bases at J, leaving 7 bases unmatched. The germline gives CDR1 DFQATT, CDR2 SNEGSKA (reference sequence). CDR3 length equals 13 residues. The CDR3 region is CSARGRVDTEAFF. CDR3 bases: TGCAGTGCCAGGGGGAGGGTTGACACTGAAGCTTTCTTT.

This clonotype has at least ten counts. The CDR3 nucleotides read TGTGCCAGCTCAGCGGGACAGGGGGAGACCCAGTACTTC. It codes for CASSAGQGETQYF. V and J are TRBV18 and TRBJ2-5; 10 bases fit TRBD1. This CDR3 is 13 amino acids long. V was pared by 5 bases and J by 5 bases, with 2 bases of the junction left unmatched. The germline CDR1 and CDR2 sequences are KGHSH and LQKENI. The full variable domain, its missing parts supplied by reference TRBV18 and TRBJ2-5, is NAGVMQNPRHLVRRRGQEARLRCSPMKGHSHVYWYRQLPEEGLKFMVYLQKENIIDESGMPKERFSAEFPKEGPSILRIQQVVRGDSAAYFCASSAGQGETQYFGPGTRLLVL.

Points on this clonotype: A junction end diverges from the germline sequence, so it may reflect a read error. The rearrangement links TRBV28 to TRBJ1-5; D is unclear. The CDR3 runs to 11 residues. The germline CDR1 and CDR2 sequences are MDHEN and SYDVKM. CDR3 protein: CAGSVRQPQHF. CDR3 sequence (DNA): TGTGCCGGCAGTGTCCGTCAGCCCCAGCATTTT.

This clonotype was detected only a few times. This sequence joins TRBV7-8 and TRBJ2-7; 8 positions agree with TRBD2. The CDR3 is 15 amino acids. Trimming removed 0 bases from V and 2 bases from J; junction bases left unmatched: 3. Germline V gene lookup returns CDR1 SGHVS and CDR2 FQNEAQ. CDR3 region: CASSLARTSTYEQYF. CDR3 DNA: TGTGCCAGCAGCTTAGCGAGGACTAGCACCTACGAGCAGTACTTC. The whole variable domain, filled in from reference TRBV7-8 and TRBJ2-7, reads GAGVSQSPRYKVAKRGQDVALRCDPISGHVSLFWYQQALGQGPEFLTYFQNEAQLDKSGLPSDRFFAERPEGSVSTLKIQRTQQEDSAVYLCASSLARTSTYEQYFGPGTRLTVT.

Only a few counts were recorded for this clonotype. The rearrangement links TRBV12-3 or TRBV12-4 to TRBJ2-7; D perhaps matches TRBD1 (6 bases). V was trimmed by 6 bases and J by 6 bases, leaving 12 bases between them. The CDR3 loop spans 12 amino acids. The CDR3 DNA reads as TGTGCCAGCAGAGCCACAGGGCTCGAGCAGTACTTC. It is translated as CASRATGLEQYF.

This clonotype was detected only a few times. The CDR3 DNA follows: TGTGCCAGCAGCCACCCACAGGGGCAGCAGTTCTTC. This codes for CASSHPQGQQFF. The chain employs TRBV6-1 and TRBJ2-4; 7 bases map to TRBD1. The DNA end is a closer match to TRBJ2-1, so the J assignment may be wrong. The CDR3 runs 12 residues. The germline CDR1 and CDR2 sequences are MNHNS and SASEGT.

This clonotype was found many times. V usage is TRBV12-3 or TRBV12-4 and J usage is TRBJ1-2; D is ambiguous. The germline V and J ends were trimmed by 6 bases and 4 bases, with 24 bases remaining between them. This CDR3 is built from 17 residues. The CDR3 here is CASSLRTRPNPSYGYTF. Written as DNA, the CDR3 is TGTGCCAGCAGCTTACGAACCAGACCGAACCCTTCCTATGGCTACACCTTC.

With regard to this clonotype: One end of the junction varies from germline; a read error may be responsible. This rearrangement joins TRBV6-2 or TRBV6-3 to TRBJ2-5, with TRBD2 matching over 9 bases. From germline, CDR1 is MNHEY and CDR2 SVGEGT. The CDR3 sequence is 15 residues long. The CDR3 protein is CVSSARPSGAETQYF. CDR3 sequence (DNA): TGTGTCAGCAGTGCTAGGCCTAGCGGGGCGGAGACCCAGTACTTC.

Ten or more counts support this clonotype. CDR3 amino acids: CASLGHNSNQPQHF. In nucleotides, the CDR3 is TGTGCCAGCTTGGGACACAACAGCAATCAGCCCCAGCATTTT. The V gene is TRBV2, the J gene TRBJ1-5; tentatively, D is TRBD1 (6 bases). V was clipped by 8 bases and J by 1 base, with 12 bases between them. Germline CDR1 reads SNHLY; CDR2 reads FYNNEI. This CDR3 has 14 residues.

This clonotype was counted a few times. The chain couples TRBV19 to TRBJ1-1; no clear D. Germline V gives CDR1 LNHDA, CDR2 SQIVND (reference sequence). CDR3 length: 12 residues. V was pared by 4 bases and J by 0 bases, with 3 bases between. The DNA of the CDR3 is TGTGCCAGTAGTAAATTGAACACTGAAGCTTTCTTT. Amino acids: CASSKLNTEAFF.

This clonotype was observed many times. The V and J genes are TRBV28 and TRBJ2-7; D is ambiguous. V shed 8 bases and J shed 4 bases, with 15 bases lying between them. The CDR3 length is 13 residues. Per the germline V gene, CDR1 is MDHEN and CDR2 is SYDVKM. CDR3 sequence: CASSWALGYEQYF. The CDR3 coding sequence is TGTGCCAGCTCCTGGGCCCTCGGGTACGAGCAGTACTTC. The full variable domain, with the rest looked up from reference TRBV28 and TRBJ2-7, is DVKVTQSSRYLVKRTGEKVFLECVQDMDHENMFWYRQDPGLGLRLIYFSYDVKMKEKGDIPEGYSVSREKKERFSLILESASTNQTSMYLCASSWALGYEQYFGPGTRLTVT.